This T cell receptor beta chain was documented in a study of blood T cell repertoires in COVID-19. In the original processing: Estimation of nucleated cell counts relied on the amplification of reference gene primers. Profiled with immunoSEQ multiplex PCR; TCRdb holds only in-frame clones, not every one. From that table come the V and J calls and clone size; the DNA was used to work out D and trimming. The sample records approximately 220,000 clones, roughly 85% being singletons. Germline values: CDR1 SEHNR, CDR2 FQNEAQ (reference sequence). The CDR3 is made up of 16 amino acids. Trimming stripped 5 bases from V and 2 bases from J, with 19 bases between.

The sample comprised peripheral blood. V is TRBV7-9 and J is TRBJ2-7; maybe TRBD2 (6 bases). This clonotype originated in a man aged 50 or older who had recovered from COVID-19. Here the CDR3 DNA reads TGTGCCAGCAGCCAATTGAGGACTACAAAACCCTACGAGCAGTACTTC. It translates to CASSQLRTTKPYEQYF.